This TCR beta chain was documented in a study of cytomegalovirus exposure and HLA in healthy donors. Study overall: Findings of an earlier analysis included roughly 120 million unique TCR beta sequences from roughly 200 million T cells. The early release's HLA-typed donors yielded approximately 81 million unique TCRs.

The germline CDR1 and CDR2 sequences are MNHEY and SVGAGI. V was shortened by 2 bases and J by 0 bases, with 7 bases between the two germline ends. The CDR3 has 14 amino acids. Study-level results: In most subjects, TCR beta sequences reportedly gave accurate predictions of HLA-A and HLA-B alleles. There were approximately 150 TCR beta chains listed as cytomegalovirus-associated.

This clone has only a few counts. Its cognate antigen is unknown. The primer mix had 60 Vbeta and 13 Jbeta primers. The repertoire was sequenced with immunoSEQ multiplex PCR; TCRdb's copy has only in-frame clones and lacks some. The sample holds 110,000 or so clones, roughly 73% seen once. Input material: PBMCs. This sequence joins TRBV6-5 and TRBJ2-5; D gene ambiguous. This receptor was obtained from a woman aged 40 to 50 in good health and CMV-seropositive. CDR3 coding DNA: TGTGCCAGCAGTTACGGCCAGGACCAAGAGACCCAGTACTTC. Its protein product is CASSYGQDQETQYF.